Sequencing of this T cell receptor (beta chain) was carried out in a study of PD-L1 blockade in urothelial cancer. Looking at the study overall: Patients' prior chemotherapy regimens numbered 0 to 3. Counts from blood samples showed a median of around 150,000 T cells.

Produced via immunoSEQ multiplex PCR; TCRdb's table is partial and in-frame only. The data show 66,000 or so clones, 88% seen once. CDR3 size: 16 residues. Per the germline V gene, CDR1 is SGHAT and CDR2 is FQNNGV. Between the trimmed V and J ends, which lost 2 bases and 5 bases, there was a span of 15 bases. This clone came up once. Documented time point: peripheral blood 6 weeks after treatment start. Sample numbers ranged from 1 to 8 per patient, encompassing pretreatment and on-treatment collections. V is TRBV11-2 and J is TRBJ2-2, with TRBD1 as a possible D gene (6 bases). This sequence originates from a man aged 60 to 75 with urothelial cancer. The material was PBMCs, obtained around atezolizumab (anti-PD-L1) treatment. This CDR3 is CASSLIWGQSTGELFF. CDR3 in DNA: TGTGCCAGCAGCTTAATCTGGGGACAATCAACCGGGGAGCTGTTTTTT.